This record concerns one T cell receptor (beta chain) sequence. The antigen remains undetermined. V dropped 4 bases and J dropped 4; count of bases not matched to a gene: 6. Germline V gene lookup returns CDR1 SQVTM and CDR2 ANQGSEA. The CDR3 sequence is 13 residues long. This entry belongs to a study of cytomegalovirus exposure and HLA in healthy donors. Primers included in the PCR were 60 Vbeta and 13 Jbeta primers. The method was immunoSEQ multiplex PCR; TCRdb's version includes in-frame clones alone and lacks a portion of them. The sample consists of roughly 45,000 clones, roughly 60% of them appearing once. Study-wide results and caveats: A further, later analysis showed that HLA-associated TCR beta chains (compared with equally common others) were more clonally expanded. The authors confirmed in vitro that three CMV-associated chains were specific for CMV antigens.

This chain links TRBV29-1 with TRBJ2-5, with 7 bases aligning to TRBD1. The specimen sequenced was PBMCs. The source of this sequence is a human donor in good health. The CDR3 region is CSVAGTAGETQYF. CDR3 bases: TGCAGCGTTGCCGGGACAGCAGGAGAGACCCAGTACTTC. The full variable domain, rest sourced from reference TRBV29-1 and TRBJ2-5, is SAVISQKPSRDICQRGTSLTIQCQVDSQVTMMFWYRQQPGQSLTLIATANQGSEATYESGFVIDKFPISRPNLTFSTLTVSNMSPEDSSIYLCSVAGTAGETQYFGPGTRLLVL.